This T cell receptor (beta chain) was recovered during a study of blood T cell repertoires in COVID-19. Whole-study context: T cells, B-cell-depleted T cells, or PBMCs provided the cDNA or gDNA that served as material.

Clones were sequenced by immunoSEQ multiplex PCR, and TCRdb holds only the in-frame ones, with some missing. Counted here are roughly 68,000 clones, about 81% occurring once; the ten biggest clones make up 9.2%. The V segment lost 0 bases and the J segment 10 bases; nucleotides outside the gene matches: 4. Germline V gene sequence: CDR1 LGHNA, CDR2 YNFKEQ. This CDR3 has 15 residues. The sequence was obtained from a human donor in a cohort sampled during active COVID-19. Source material: peripheral blood. The chain recombines TRBV4-2 with TRBJ1-6; TRBD1 aligns across 9 bases. The CDR3 DNA reads as TGTGCCAGCAGCCAAGAGACAGGGGGAGAATCACCCCTCCACTTT. It is translated as CASSQETGGESPLHF.